This entry concerns a single T cell receptor (beta chain). The sample belongs to a study of blood T cell repertoires in COVID-19. Whole-study context: There were acute and convalescent COVID-19 samples, and they came from the United States, Italy and Spain.

In assigning cohorts, the study relied on participant-reported clinical history. V shed 0 bases and J 7 bases; nucleotides not matched to a gene: 7. The CDR3 sequence is 17 residues long. Germline assignment: CDR1 LNHNV and CDR2 YYDKDF (reference sequence). Original methodology: For nucleated cells, counts were estimated from reference gene primer amplification. The protocol was immunoSEQ multiplex PCR, while the TCRdb copy is restricted to in-frame clones and leaves out a portion. V and J calls and clone size are as listed in that table; D and trimming were resolved from the DNA. The repertoire holds roughly 200,000 clones, with approximately 85% as singletons.

Specimen: PBMCs or T cells enriched from blood (not recorded which). The clonotype comes from a man in his forties who had recovered from COVID-19. This chain uses TRBV15 with TRBJ1-4; TRBD1 agrees at 11 bases. CDR3 residues: CATSRDRVGTGGEKLFF. The DNA of the CDR3 is TGTGCCACCAGCAGAGATCGGGTCGGGACAGGGGGTGAAAAACTGTTTTTT.